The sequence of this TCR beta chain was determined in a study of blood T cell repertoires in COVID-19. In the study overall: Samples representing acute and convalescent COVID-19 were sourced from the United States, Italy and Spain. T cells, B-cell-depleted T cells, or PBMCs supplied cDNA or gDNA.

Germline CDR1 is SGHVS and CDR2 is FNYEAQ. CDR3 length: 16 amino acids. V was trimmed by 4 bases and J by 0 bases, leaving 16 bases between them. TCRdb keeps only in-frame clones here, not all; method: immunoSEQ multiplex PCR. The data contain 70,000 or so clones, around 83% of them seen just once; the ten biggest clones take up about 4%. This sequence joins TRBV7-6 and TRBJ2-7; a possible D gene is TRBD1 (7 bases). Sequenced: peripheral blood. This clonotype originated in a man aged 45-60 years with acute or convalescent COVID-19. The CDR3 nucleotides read TGTGCCAGCAGCTCAGGGGGAGGCGCCAGCTCCTACGAGCAGTACTTC. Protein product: CASSSGGGASSYEQYF.